This T cell receptor beta chain was obtained from a study of cytotoxic CD8 clonotypes in ibrutinib-treated CLL. Libraries were prepared by immunoSEQ multiplex PCR; TCRdb keeps only in-frame clonotypes and omits some of them. The data show fewer than 400,000 clones, about 61% seen once. V lost 3 bases to trimming and J lost 6 bases; unmatched junction nucleotides: 6. The germline CDR1 and CDR2 sequences are KGHSH and LQKENI. The CDR3 runs 14 residues. This receptor was identified in a human donor with chronic lymphocytic leukemia. The chain carries TRBV18 and TRBJ2-7, with 9 bases identical to TRBD2. Here the sequenced sample was PBMCs, taken after 36 months of ibrutinib treatment. The CDR3 DNA is TGTGCCAGCTCACCGGTAGGAGCGGGAGGCGAGCAGTACTTC. Translated, it gives CASSPVGAGGEQYF.